This TCR beta chain was profiled in a study of blood T cell repertoires in COVID-19. Profiled with immunoSEQ multiplex PCR; TCRdb holds only in-frame clones, not every one. The sample shows 200,000 to 250,000 clones, roughly 84% of them seen only once. Germline CDR1 is KGHDR and CDR2 is SFDVKD. CDR3 length equals 13 residues. Trimming removed 3 bases from V and 6 bases from J, with 10 bases in between. The receptor was derived from a woman aged 25 to 39 who had recovered from COVID-19. The sample consisted of peripheral blood. The V and J genes are TRBV24-1 and TRBJ1-2; no clear D. Here the CDR3 DNA reads TGTGCCACCAGTGATAGTACAGAGAATGGCTACACCTTC. The encoded protein is CATSDSTENGYTF.